Shown below are 28 T cell receptor beta chains from a single sample sequenced in a study of blood T cell repertoires in COVID-19. Assay used: immunoSEQ multiplex PCR; TCRdb lists only in-frame clones, some missing. The sample contains around 130,000 clones, more than 75% of which appear only once. The specimen sequenced was peripheral blood. These receptors all come from a man aged 60 to 69 with acute or convalescent COVID-19.

In regard to this clone: This same CDR3 is encoded by further DNA sequences in the sample. The chain carries TRBV24-1 and TRBJ1-5; TRBD1 aligns across 8 bases. This CDR3 has 16 amino acids. From germline, CDR1 is KGHDR and CDR2 SFDVKD. V lost 4 bases, J lost 3 bases, and 7 bases stayed unmatched. The CDR3 region has the DNA TGTGCCACCAGTGACCCGAGGACAGGGAACAATCAGCCCCAGCATTTT. Translating it yields CATSDPRTGNNQPQHF.

V and J are TRBV19 and TRBJ2-7; 14 nucleotides align to TRBD2. The CDR3 is 15 amino acids. Germline CDR1 and CDR2: LNHDA and SQIVND (reference sequence). Trimming cost V 1 base and J 4 bases; bases outside gene matches: 0. The CDR3 coding sequence is TGTGCCAGTAGTATAGGGACTAGCGGGAGGTACGAGCAGTACTTC. The encoded protein is CASSIGTSGRYEQYF.

The rearrangement joins TRBV7-9 to TRBJ2-1, with D maybe TRBD2 (5 bases). Germline V CDR1 and CDR2: SEHNR, FQNEAQ (reference sequence). Trimming took off 4 bases at V and 6 bases at J, with 7 bases between the two ends. This CDR3 contains 12 residues. CDR3 nucleotide sequence: TGTGCCAGCAGCTCGGACTTCAATGAGCAGTTCTTC. Protein: CASSSDFNEQFF.

This chain joins TRBV19 and TRBJ1-5, with 7 bases that match TRBD1. The CDR3 is 14 residues long. The germline gives CDR1 LNHDA, CDR2 SQIVND (reference sequence). The J segment lost 5 bases and the V segment lost 5 bases, leaving 6 bases of the junction unmatched. This chain's CDR3 is CASSPNRGDQPQHF. DNA for the CDR3: TGTGCCAGTAGTCCTAACAGGGGCGATCAGCCCCAGCATTTT.

V is TRBV7-2 and J is TRBJ2-2; the match to TRBD2 covers 7 bases. V was clipped by 10 bases and J by 2 bases; unmatched bases: 7. Germline values: CDR1 SGHTA, CDR2 FQGNSA. The CDR3 sequence is 14 residues long. CDR3 region: CATSLAVNTGELFF. The CDR3 nucleotides read TGTGCCACCTCTCTAGCGGTAAACACCGGGGAGCTGTTTTTT.

The gene calls are TRBV5-4 and TRBJ2-7; the D gene is possibly TRBD1 (6 bases). Germline V gives CDR1 SGHNT, CDR2 YYREEE (reference sequence). V lost 0 bases, J lost 2 bases, and 9 bases lay in between. This CDR3 has 14 residues. The CDR3 DNA follows: TGTGCCAGCAGCTTGGGACAGGCGACCTACGAGCAGTACTTC. Its translation: CASSLGQATYEQYF.

V usage is TRBV28 and J usage is TRBJ1-5; unclear D gene. The germline V gene has CDR1 MDHEN and CDR2 SYDVKM. The CDR3 totals 12 residues. V dropped 6 bases and J dropped 4 bases, with 7 bases sitting between them. DNA for the CDR3: TGTGCCAGCAGAGCCCATAATCAGCCCCAGCATTTT. Amino acids: CASRAHNQPQHF.

This chain links TRBV4-1 with TRBJ2-2; TRBD1 might be the D (6 bases). The germline CDR1 and CDR2 sequences are MGHRA and YSYEKL. The CDR3 is made up of 15 amino acids. With 4 bases removed from V and 3 bases from J, the gap between germline ends came to 12 bases. The CDR3 protein is CASSLRDTDTGELFF. As DNA, the CDR3 is TGCGCCAGCAGCCTCCGGGACACCGACACCGGGGAGCTGTTTTTT.

The CDR3 reads CASSVPRTGAYEQYF. Here the CDR3 DNA reads TGTGCCAGCAGTGTTCCCCGGACAGGGGCCTACGAGCAGTACTTC. The chain employs TRBV28 and TRBJ2-7; 9 bases match TRBD1. V lost 5 bases to trimming and J lost 2 bases; unmatched junction nucleotides: 7. This CDR3 is 15 amino acids long. Germline V gene sequence: CDR1 MDHEN, CDR2 SYDVKM.

The CDR3 here is CASSRAEVSGGYEQYF. CDR3 nucleotides: TGCGCCAGCAGCCGGGCGGAGGTATCGGGAGGCTACGAGCAGTACTTC. The J gene is TRBJ2-7, the V gene TRBV4-1, with 7 bases identical to TRBD2. The CDR3 contains 16 residues. The germline V gene has CDR1 MGHRA and CDR2 YSYEKL. J was trimmed by 3 bases and V by 4 bases; bases with no gene match: 12.

The chain carries TRBV18 and TRBJ1-5, with D possibly being TRBD1 (6 bases). The CDR3 is made up of 14 amino acids. In germline, CDR1 is KGHSH, CDR2 LQKENI. Trimming took off 3 bases at V and 6 bases at J, with 12 bases between the two ends. The CDR3 nucleotides are TGTGCCAGCTCACCGTCACAGGGTGGTCAGCCCCAGCATTTT. Translating gives CASSPSQGGQPQHF. Using reference TRBV18 and TRBJ1-5 for the parts outside the CDR3, the full variable domain is NAGVMQNPRHLVRRRGQEARLRCSPMKGHSHVYWYRQLPEEGLKFMVYLQKENIIDESGMPKERFSAEFPKEGPSILRIQQVVRGDSAAYFCASSPSQGGQPQHFGDGTRLSIL.

The V call is TRBV28, the J call TRBJ1-2; TRBD1 might be the D (5 bases). Between the trimmed V and J ends, which lost 6 bases and 7 bases, there was a span of 15 bases. Germline V lookup: CDR1 MDHEN, CDR2 SYDVKM. The CDR3 covers 13 residues. The CDR3: CASREGRELGYTF. The CDR3 nucleotides are TGTGCCAGCAGGGAGGGGAGAGAACTTGGCTACACCTTC.

The chain combines TRBV5-1 with TRBJ2-1; 10 nucleotides align to TRBD2. The germline gives CDR1 SGHRS, CDR2 YFSETQ. The CDR3 runs to 15 residues. The junction had 4 bases not matched to a gene; V was cut back by 2 bases and J by 5 bases. CDR3 amino acids: CASSFPLAGDNEQFF. The CDR3, as DNA: TGCGCCAGCAGCTTCCCCCTAGCGGGAGACAATGAGCAGTTCTTC.

The rearrangement uses TRBV29-1 and TRBJ2-3; 7 bases are shared with TRBD2. V shed 6 bases, J shed 0 bases, and the junction held 6 bases outside the gene matches. The germline V gene encodes CDR1 SQVTM and CDR2 ANQGSEA. The CDR3 loop spans 14 amino acids. The CDR3 bases are TGCAGCGTCTTTGTGCGGGGGAGCACAGATACGCAGTATTTT. Protein product: CSVFVRGSTDTQYF.

The chain couples TRBV6-5 to TRBJ1-5; 7 positions match TRBD1. After removal of 5 bases from V and 4 bases from J, the junction contained 2 bases not matched to a gene. This CDR3 is 13 amino acids long. Per germline, CDR1 MNHEY and CDR2 SVGAGI. The CDR3 loop reads CASSLQGNQPQHF. CDR3 DNA sequence: TGTGCCAGCAGTCTACAGGGGAATCAGCCCCAGCATTTT.

The J gene is TRBJ2-3, the V gene TRBV7-6, with D maybe TRBD2 (5 bases). The V gene's germline CDR1 is SGHVS and CDR2 FNYEAQ. Trimming took off 4 bases at V and 1 base at J, with 15 bases between the two ends. CDR3 length equals 16 residues. CDR3: CASSSGDLGGTDTQYF. CDR3 in DNA: TGTGCCAGCAGCTCAGGTGATTTGGGAGGCACAGATACGCAGTATTTT.

This rearrangement joins TRBV7-3 to TRBJ2-6, with a possible D match to TRBD2 (6 bases). V lost 4 bases to trimming and J lost 4 bases, with 11 bases between them. There are 15 residues in the CDR3. Germline loops: CDR1 SGHTA, CDR2 FQGTGA. The CDR3 protein is CASSWGVSGANVLTF. The CDR3 nucleotides are TGTGCCAGCAGCTGGGGGGTATCCGGGGCCAACGTCCTGACTTTC.

The CDR3: CASSLDSNTEAFF. The CDR3 DNA follows: TGTGCCAGCAGCTTAGACAGCAACACTGAAGCTTTCTTT. The rearrangement links TRBV13 to TRBJ1-1; D is undetermined. The germline V and J ends were trimmed by 1 base and 2 bases, with 5 bases remaining between them. The germline gives CDR1 PRHDT, CDR2 FYEKMQ (reference sequence). The CDR3 loop spans 13 amino acids.

J is TRBJ2-1 and V is TRBV6-2 or TRBV6-3; the D gene is possibly TRBD2 (5 bases). Trimming took 6 bases from V and 8 from J, leaving 11 bases between them. The germline gives CDR1 MNHEY, CDR2 SVGEGT. CDR3 size: 12 residues. The CDR3: CASSSGWYEQFF. The CDR3 DNA is TGTGCCAGCAGCTCGGGGTGGTATGAGCAGTTCTTC.

This clone was counted a single time. The V gene is TRBV5-1, the J gene TRBJ2-5, with TRBD2 matching 7 bases. Germline loops: CDR1 SGHRS, CDR2 YFSETQ. The CDR3 length is 15 residues. Trimming removed 0 bases from V and 5 bases from J; junction bases left unmatched: 7. The CDR3 sequence is CASSLALALGETQYF. The DNA for the CDR3 is TGCGCCAGCAGCTTGGCACTAGCGTTAGGGGAGACCCAGTACTTC.

The V call is TRBV30, the J call TRBJ2-3, with D tentatively TRBD1 (6 bases). V dropped 4 bases and J dropped 7 bases, with 15 bases sitting between them. CDR1 is GTSNPN, CDR2 SVGIG, per germline (reference sequence). The length of the CDR3 is 13 residues. DNA of the CDR3: TGTGCCTGGACCACAGGGATCGGAAATACGCAGTATTTT. This encodes CAWTTGIGNTQYF.

The J gene is TRBJ2-7, the V gene TRBV4-3; 15 bases agree with TRBD2. The length of the CDR3 is 16 residues. V dropped 4 bases and J dropped 5; count of bases not matched to a gene: 6. In germline, CDR1 is LGHNA, CDR2 YSLEER. CDR3 region: CASSLTRTSGRDEQYF. The DNA for the CDR3 is TGCGCCAGCAGCCTTACCCGGACTAGCGGGAGGGACGAGCAGTACTTC.

The J gene is TRBJ1-1, the V gene TRBV28, with 10 bases that match TRBD1. The trim removed 7 bases at V and 6 bases at J, leaving 14 bases unmatched. Germline V CDR1 and CDR2: MDHEN, SYDVKM. The CDR3 sequence is 16 residues long. The CDR3 protein is CASTSTGQGLNAEAFF. The CDR3 nucleotides read TGTGCCAGCACAAGTACGGGACAGGGGCTTAACGCTGAAGCTTTCTTT.

The chain joins TRBV12-3 or TRBV12-4 to TRBJ1-1, with TRBD1 matching over 7 bases. The CDR3 totals 12 residues. V dropped 5 bases and J dropped 6; count of bases not matched to a gene: 3. This CDR3 is CASSGGTAEAFF. CDR3 in DNA: TGTGCCAGCAGTGGAGGGACAGCTGAAGCTTTCTTT.

The chain has TRBV5-4 and TRBJ2-3; D possibly corresponds to TRBD1 (6 bases). The CDR3 runs to 16 residues. V lost 1 base and J lost 4, with 16 bases in between. Germline V gene data show CDR1 as SGHNT and CDR2 as YYREEE (reference sequence). CDR3 loop: CASSLQQGKLADTQYF. The CDR3, as DNA: TGTGCCAGCAGCTTGCAGCAGGGGAAACTAGCAGATACGCAGTATTTT.

The rearrangement uses TRBV9 and TRBJ2-5, with 7 bases matching TRBD1. V dropped 0 bases and J dropped 1; count of bases not matched to a gene: 6. CDR1 and CDR2 (germline): SGDLS, YYNGEE. The CDR3 is 16 residues long. For the CDR3, the DNA is TGTGCCAGCAGCGTAGGTGGCAGGGGGACCCAAGAGACCCAGTACTTC. Protein product: CASSVGGRGTQETQYF.

V usage is TRBV6-2 or TRBV6-3 and J usage is TRBJ1-1; 8 nucleotides line up with TRBD1. CDR3 length equals 12 residues. Germline V gene sequence: CDR1 MNHEY, CDR2 SVGEGT. V was pared by 2 bases and J by 10 bases, with 3 bases of the junction left unmatched. CDR3 sequence (DNA): TGTGCCAGCAGTTACCAGGGGACAGGAGCTTTCTTT. Its protein is CASSYQGTGAFF.

V gene TRBV29-1 combines with J gene TRBJ1-2; D uncertain. V lost 6 bases and J 4 bases, leaving 18 bases between the germline ends. The germline V gene has CDR1 SQVTM and CDR2 ANQGSEA. This CDR3 is 14 amino acids long. CDR3: CSVSLSPGSYGYTF. The CDR3 DNA sequence: TGCAGCGTAAGCCTATCTCCGGGAAGCTATGGCTACACCTTC.